This record covers a single T cell receptor (beta chain). Its antigen is currently not known. Base-call qualities are not available, and no considerably larger clone is one nucleotide away. Using the deep immunoSEQ assay, TCR CDR3 regions were amplified from genomic DNA by multiplex PCR. Extracted genomic DNA from each cell subset was spread evenly across all wells of several immunoSEQ 96-well plates, with each plate serving as a replicate. For sorted subsets, approximately 0.2 ug of genomic DNA, equivalent to around 31,000 T cell genomes, went into each replicate PCR. The purified libraries were quantified using a Qubit 3.0 fluorometer, sized with a Bioanalyzer 2100, and then quantified again using the KAPA Library Quantification kit. Every immunoSEQ 96-well plate was sequenced on a dedicated single-read 150-cycle Illumina NextSeq 550 flow cell. In the original analysis: The immunoSEQ output contained only junctional sequences without quality scores, so filtering could not match that applied to full-length reads. To assign V/J genes and CDR3, sequences were annotated using PyIR, a Python wrapper for IgBLAST v1.9, with IMGT germline references. Reads were removed for weak V/J assignments (E-value above 1e-6), missing CDR3, stop codons, out-of-frame junctions, or ambiguous translated residues. A V3J clonotype was defined by an identical inferred V gene, J gene, and CDR3 amino acid sequence. To compute the percentage overlap between repertoires, the number of shared unique clonotypes was divided by the size of the smaller repertoire. Three approaches were used to assess repertoire richness: RTK rarefaction, the Chao1 estimator, and Recon v2.1 estimates of unobserved clonotypes. For all TCRbeta clonotypes obtained by the gDNA method from a few donors, generation probabilities were computed with OLGA. This immuneACCESS table, as held by TCRdb, lists in-frame sequences with V and J called but not all clones. Of the missing ones, under half trace to an unresolved V gene in checked studies; the others have no known cause. V and J calls and clone size come straight from that table; D and trimming were deduced from the DNA. Here the sample has 950,000 to 1,300,000 clones; around 76% occur a single time. Roughly 1.4% of the sample is held by the ten biggest clonotypes.

This record belongs to a study of shared clonotypes between healthy human individuals (TCRdb year 2020). Turning to the overall study: The cohort comprised a couple of women and a few men aged 18 to 49 years. Blood TCR repertoires of five healthy adults were deeply sequenced to estimate repertoire size and the extent of clonotype sharing between individuals. Libraries were prepared and TCR repertoires were sequenced by different laboratories using diverse techniques, in order to increase sequencing depth and limit assay-specific biases. Per donor, three plates each were used for CD4 naive and CD4 memory, two for CD8 naive, and one for CD8 memory. Per donor, leukapheresis produced somewhere between about 0.85 and 8.9 billion PBMCs. The full study reports these points: Sampling was restricted to blood, and TCR repertoires in tissue are likely to differ from TCR repertoires in blood. The genetic and exposure-history diversity represented was limited by the small number of donors. Pairwise subsampling led to the expectation that sequencing depth would affect the degree of clonotype sharing among donors. Larger estimated clonotype richness was generally found for naive subsets than for memory subsets. Compared with non-shared clonotypes, the clonotypes found in all four sorted-subset donors had higher generation probabilities. Sharing across a handful of donors was observed for approximately 5% of naive CD4, over 3% of naive CD8, 2% to 2.5% of memory CD4, and around 0.4% of memory CD8 clonotypes. Incomplete sequencing was indicated by rarefaction of sorted-subset datasets, despite the large sequencing depth.

The donors were healthy, HIV-negative adults who had no recently reported acute infections or vaccinations. Only Caucasian adults living in Nashville, Tennessee, USA were represented among the donors. CD4+ T cells were enriched by magnetic negative selection; naive cells were then positively selected on CD45RA, and the negative fraction formed the memory subset. Blood was collected by leukapheresis, and PBMCs were isolated by Ficoll-Histopaque density gradient centrifugation and then cryopreserved in liquid nitrogen vapor phase. Purity and quantity of every magnetically sorted T cell population were checked by analytical flow cytometry. Genomic DNA was isolated from every sorted fraction and measured by UV absorbance on a Nanodrop 2000c. From cysteine to phenylalanine, the CDR3 is 16 amino acids long. Of the read, only the CDR3 DNA is kept; its 48 bases are in frame from base 1. V is reduced by 0 bases and J by 0 bases, leaving a spacing of 9 bases between them. CDR1 and CDR2 are read off the germline V gene as MDHEN and SYDVKM.

Sequencing was performed on memory CD4+ T cells sorted from blood. Taken with the paper, the label for cell subset or site translates to: CD45RA-negative fraction. The chain uses TRBV28 and TRBJ1-3, with TRBD1 tentatively as D gene (5 bases match). The sequence came from a man between 18 and 35 years old in good health. The DNA is as follows: TGTGCCAGCAGTTTATGGGCAGGGACCTCTGGAAACACCATATATTTT. Its translation reads: CASSLWAGTSGNTIYF. Reference TRBV28 and TRBJ1-3 genes cover what lies past the CDR3, so the full variable domain is DVKVTQSSRYLVKRTGEKVFLECVQDMDHENMFWYRQDPGLGLRLIYFSYDVKMKEKGDIPEGYSVSREKKERFSLILESASTNQTSMYLCASSLWAGTSGNTIYFGEGSWLTVV.